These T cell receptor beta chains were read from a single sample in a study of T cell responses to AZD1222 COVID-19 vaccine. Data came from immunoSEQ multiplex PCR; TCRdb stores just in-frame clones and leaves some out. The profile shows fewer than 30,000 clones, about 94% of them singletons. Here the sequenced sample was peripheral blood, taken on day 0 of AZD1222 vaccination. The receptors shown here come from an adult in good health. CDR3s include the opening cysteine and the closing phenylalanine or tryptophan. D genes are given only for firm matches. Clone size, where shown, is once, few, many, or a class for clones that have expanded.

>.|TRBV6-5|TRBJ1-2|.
TGTGCCAGCAGTTACAATCGCGAACCCTATGGCTACACCTTC
CASSYNREPYGYTF
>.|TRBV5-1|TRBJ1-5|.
TGCGCCAGCAGCTCGGAGGGGGGAGCCCAGCCCCAGCATTTT
CASSSEGGAQPQHF
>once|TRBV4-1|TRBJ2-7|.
TGCGCCAGCAGCCTAGAAAGAGTTTCGGTGCTGGAGCAGTACTTC
CASSLERVSVLEQYF
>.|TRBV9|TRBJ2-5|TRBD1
TGTGCCAGCAGCGTACTTGGGGACAGGGGTGAGACCCAGTACTTC
CASSVLGDRGETQYF
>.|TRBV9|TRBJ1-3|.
TGTGCCAGCAGCTCCGAACCCGGAAACACCATATATTTT
CASSSEPGNTIYF
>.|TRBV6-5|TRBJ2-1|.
TGTGCCAGCAGACATGACTCCCTGGTCCACAATGAGCAGTTCTTC
CASRHDSLVHNEQFF
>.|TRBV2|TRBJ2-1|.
TGTGCCAGCAGTAGAATCAATGAGCAGTTCTTC
CASSRINEQFF
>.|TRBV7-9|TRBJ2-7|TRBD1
TGTGCCAGCAGCCGTTCCGGGACAGGGTACGAGCAGTACTTC
CASSRSGTGYEQYF
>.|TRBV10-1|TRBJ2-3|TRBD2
TGCGCCAGCAGTCTAGCGGGAGGGGATACGCAGTATTTT
CASSLAGGDTQYF
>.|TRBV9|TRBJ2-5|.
TGTGCCAGCAGCGTAGCCGGAGCTCAGAGGGAGACCCAGTACTTC
CASSVAGAQRETQYF
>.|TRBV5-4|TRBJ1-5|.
TGTGCCAGCAGCCTGGGACCGAGAAACAATCAGCCCCAGCATTTT
CASSLGPRNNQPQHF
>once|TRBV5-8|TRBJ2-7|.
TGTGCCAGCAGCTTGGCGGGAGAGGCCTACGAGCAGTACTTC
CASSLAGEAYEQYF
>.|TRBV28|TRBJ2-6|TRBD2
TGTGCCAGCCGAGCGACTAGCGGGGGCTCTGGGGCCAACGTCCTGACTTTC
CASRATSGGSGANVLTF
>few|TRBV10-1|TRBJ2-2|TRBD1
TGCGCCAGCCGGGACAGGGACACCGGGGAGCTGTTTTTT
CASRDRDTGELFF
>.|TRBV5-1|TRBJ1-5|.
TGCGCCAGCAGCTTGGAAGGGGCCAATCAGCCCCAGCATTTT
CASSLEGANQPQHF
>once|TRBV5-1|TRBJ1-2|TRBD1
TGCGCCAGCAGCGGAACAGGGGTCCCCGACTATGGCTACACCTTC
CASSGTGVPDYGYTF
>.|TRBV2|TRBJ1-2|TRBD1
TGTGCCAGCAGCCCTCTGGGACAGCGGGTAAACTATGGCTACACCTTC
CASSPLGQRVNYGYTF
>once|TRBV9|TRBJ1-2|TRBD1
TGTGCCAGCAGCGTAGGGGACAGCTACTATGGCTACACCTTC
CASSVGDSYYGYTF
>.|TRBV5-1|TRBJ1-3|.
TGCGCCAGCCACTTAGGCCTGAGCTCTGGAAACACCATATATTTT
CASHLGLSSGNTIYF
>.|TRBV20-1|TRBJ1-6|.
TGCAGTGCTAGTAGAGGGGACCGGTATAATTCACCCCTCCACTTT
CSASRGDRYNSPLHF
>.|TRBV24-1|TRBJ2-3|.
TGTGCCACCAGTGAAAACAGGGGGGGCGTCGATACGCAGTATTTT
CATSENRGGVDTQYF
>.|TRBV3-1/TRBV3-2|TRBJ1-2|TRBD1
TGTGCCAGCAGCCAAGACAGACAGGGGAATCGTGGCTACACCTTC
CASSQDRQGNRGYTF
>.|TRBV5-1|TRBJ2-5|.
TGCGCCAGCAGCTCCCAGGGGGGAATTCAAGAGACCCAGTACTTC
CASSSQGGIQETQYF
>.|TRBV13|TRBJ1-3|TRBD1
TGTGCCAGCAGCTGGCGAAGGGACAGCTCTGGAAACACCATATATTTT
CASSWRRDSSGNTIYF
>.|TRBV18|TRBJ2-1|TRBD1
TGTGCCAGCTCCTCAGGACAGGGGAACCACAATGAGCAGTTCTTC
CASSSGQGNHNEQFF
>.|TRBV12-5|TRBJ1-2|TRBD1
TGTGCTAGTGGTCTAAGACAGGGAAATGGCTACACCTTC
CASGLRQGNGYTF
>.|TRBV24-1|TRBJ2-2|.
TGTGCCACCAGTGATTTTGGGAGCACCGGGGAGCTGTTTTTT
CATSDFGSTGELFF
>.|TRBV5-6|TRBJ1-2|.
TGTGCCAGCAGCTTGAATATCGAGTCACCTAACTATGGCTACACCTTC
CASSLNIESPNYGYTF
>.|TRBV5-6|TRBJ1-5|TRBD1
TGTGCCAGCAGCTCCTCAGGGGGTTCCAGCAATCAGCCCCAGCATTTT
CASSSSGGSSNQPQHF
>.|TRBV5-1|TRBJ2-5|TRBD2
TGCGCCAGCACATCACTAGCGGAAGAGACCCAGTACTTC
CASTSLAEETQYF
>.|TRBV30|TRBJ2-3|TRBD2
TGTGCCTGGAGTGTAAATAGCGGGAGTGCAGATACGCAGTATTTT
CAWSVNSGSADTQYF
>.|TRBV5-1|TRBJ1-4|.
TGCGCCAGCAGCTCCTTGACCCGACAGTCTGAAAAACTGTTTTTT
CASSSLTRQSEKLFF
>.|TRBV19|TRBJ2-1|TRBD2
TGTGCCAGTACCTCCCGGGGGGGAGGGCCCTACAATGAGCAGTTCTTC
CASTSRGGGPYNEQFF
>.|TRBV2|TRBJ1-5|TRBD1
TGTGCCAGCAGTGGCGGACAGGACAATCAGCCCCAGCATTTT
CASSGGQDNQPQHF
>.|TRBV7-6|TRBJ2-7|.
TGTGCCAGCAGCGCCCACCGGGACTACGAGCAGTACTTC
CASSAHRDYEQYF
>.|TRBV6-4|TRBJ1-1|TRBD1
TGTGCCAGCAGTGACCCCGTCCGGGACAGGGGATTCCCGACGAACACTGAAGCTTTCTTT
CASSDPVRDRGFPTNTEAFF
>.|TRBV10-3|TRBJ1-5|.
TGTGCCATCAGTCTCGAGGGGAGCAATCAGCCCCAGCATTTT
CAISLEGSNQPQHF
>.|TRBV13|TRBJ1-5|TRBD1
TGTGCCAGCAGCTTAGGAGGGACAGGGACTCAGCCCCAGCATTTT
CASSLGGTGTQPQHF
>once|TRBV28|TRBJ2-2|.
TGTGCCAGCGAGGGGAACACCGGGGAGCTGTTTTTT
CASEGNTGELFF
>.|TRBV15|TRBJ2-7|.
TGTGCCACCAGCAGAGATGGAAGGAACACCGTCTACGAGCAGTACTTC
CATSRDGRNTVYEQYF
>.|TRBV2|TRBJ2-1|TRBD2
TGTGCCAGCAACGGCGGGGGGAAGGACAATGAGCAGTTCTTC
CASNGGGKDNEQFF
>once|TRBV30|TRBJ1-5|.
TGTGCCTGGTCTCCGTTTAAGAGGGGCCTGGGATGGAATCAGCCCCAGCATTTT
CAWSPFKRGLGWNQPQHF
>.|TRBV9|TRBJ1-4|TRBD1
TGTGCCAGCAGCGGCGGCGGGGGACAGGGGGCCGATGAAAAACTGTTTTTT
CASSGGGGQGADEKLFF
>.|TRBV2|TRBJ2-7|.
TGTGCCAGCAGTGAAGCACGAGGTGTCCACGAGCAGTACTTC
CASSEARGVHEQYF
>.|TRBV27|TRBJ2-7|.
TGTGCCAGCAGCTTAAAGGACAATTACGAGCAGTACTTC
CASSLKDNYEQYF
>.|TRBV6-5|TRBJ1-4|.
TGTGCCAGCAGCGTGGGGGGGAATCGAGAAAAACTGTTTTTT
CASSVGGNREKLFF
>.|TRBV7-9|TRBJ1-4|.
TGTGCCAGCACCGATGGAGGGGGAATAGAAAAACTGTTTTTT
CASTDGGGIEKLFF